This is a list of T cell receptor beta chains from one sample in a study of shared clonotypes between healthy human individuals. Method: immunoSEQ multiplex PCR; TCRdb's copy keeps in-frame clones and lacks some. The sample lists 400,000 to 600,000 clones; about three quarters were seen once. Input material: PBMCs. Source of these receptors: a woman in her thirties or forties in good health. Some clones in this sample may be carry-over from other donors' samples. Each CDR3 is given with its conserved first and last residue. A D gene is named only where the DNA matches it firmly. Clone size, where shown, is once, few, many, or a class for clones that have expanded.

J gene: TRBJ2-7
V gene: TRBV29-1
D gene: NA
clone size: NA
CDR3 protein: CSATGSPYEQYF
CDR3 DNA: TGCAGCGCAACCGGGAGCCCCTACGAGCAGTACTTC

J gene: TRBJ2-7
V gene: TRBV7-9
D gene: TRBD1
clone size: NA
CDR3 protein: CASSPGGDRGRYEQYF
CDR3 DNA: TGTGCCAGCAGCCCAGGTGGCGACAGGGGGAGATACGAGCAGTACTTC

J gene: TRBJ1-1
V gene: TRBV6-5
D gene: NA
clone size: NA
CDR3 protein: CASRQTSGGSEAFF
CDR3 DNA: TGTGCCAGCAGACAGACATCCGGGGGGTCTGAAGCTTTCTTT

J gene: TRBJ1-3
V gene: TRBV5-5
D gene: NA
clone size: NA
CDR3 protein: CASEQDSGNTIYF
CDR3 DNA: TGTGCCAGCGAACAGGACTCTGGAAACACCATATATTTT

J gene: TRBJ2-2
V gene: TRBV9
D gene: TRBD2
clone size: once
CDR3 protein: CASSVLAGGVTGELFF
CDR3 DNA: TGTGCCAGCAGCGTACTAGCGGGAGGGGTGACCGGGGAGCTGTTTTTT

J gene: TRBJ1-1
V gene: TRBV18
D gene: TRBD1
clone size: NA
CDR3 protein: CATAKEGGYYMNTEAFF
CDR3 DNA: TGTGCCACCGCTAAGGAAGGGGGCTATTACATGAACACTGAAGCTTTCTTT

J gene: TRBJ1-4
V gene: TRBV15
D gene: NA
clone size: NA
CDR3 protein: CATSSRNQGEKLFF
CDR3 DNA: TGTGCCACCAGCAGTAGAAACCAGGGGGAAAAACTGTTTTTT

J gene: TRBJ2-2
V gene: TRBV6-4
D gene: NA
clone size: NA
CDR3 protein: CASKPQRNTGELFF
CDR3 DNA: TGTGCCAGCAAGCCCCAGAGGAACACCGGGGAGCTGTTTTTT

J gene: TRBJ2-1
V gene: TRBV7-8
D gene: NA
clone size: NA
CDR3 protein: CASSFLAGTSYNEQFF
CDR3 DNA: TGTGCCAGCAGCTTTCTCGCGGGGACCTCCTACAATGAGCAGTTCTTC

J gene: TRBJ2-1
V gene: TRBV10-3
D gene: TRBD2
clone size: NA
CDR3 protein: CAISEREGQGGFF
CDR3 DNA: TGTGCCATCAGTGAGCGGGAGGGCCAGGGAGGATTCTTC

J gene: TRBJ2-5
V gene: TRBV25-1
D gene: TRBD1
clone size: NA
CDR3 protein: CASSEFGTGKETQYF
CDR3 DNA: TGTGCCAGCAGTGAATTTGGGACAGGGAAAGAGACCCAGTACTTC

J gene: TRBJ2-1
V gene: TRBV29-1
D gene: TRBD2
clone size: NA
CDR3 protein: CSSGGTSGSSYNEQFF
CDR3 DNA: TGCAGCAGCGGGGGGACTAGCGGAAGCTCCTACAATGAGCAGTTCTTC

J gene: TRBJ1-2
V gene: TRBV9
D gene: TRBD1
clone size: NA
CDR3 protein: CASSVGLEDRGYYGYTF
CDR3 DNA: TGTGCCAGCAGCGTAGGGCTTGAGGACAGGGGATACTATGGCTACACCTTC

J gene: TRBJ1-1
V gene: TRBV4-1
D gene: NA
clone size: few
CDR3 protein: CASSRGTFPNTEAFF
CDR3 DNA: TGCGCCAGCAGCCGAGGGACTTTCCCCAACACTGAAGCTTTCTTT

J gene: TRBJ1-6
V gene: TRBV7-9
D gene: NA
clone size: once
CDR3 protein: CASSSGAGGDSPLHF
CDR3 DNA: TGTGCCAGCAGCTCCGGGGCCGGAGGGGATTCACCCCTCCACTTT

J gene: TRBJ1-4
V gene: TRBV7-6
D gene: NA
clone size: NA
CDR3 protein: CASGEGTGSANEKLFF
CDR3 DNA: TGTGCCAGCGGGGAGGGGACGGGGAGCGCTAATGAAAAACTGTTTTTT

J gene: TRBJ2-7
V gene: TRBV5-1
D gene: TRBD1
clone size: NA
CDR3 protein: CASSKSFGTANEQYF
CDR3 DNA: TGCGCCAGCAGCAAATCGTTCGGGACAGCTAACGAGCAGTACTTC

J gene: TRBJ1-1
V gene: TRBV7-3
D gene: NA
clone size: NA
CDR3 protein: CASSLAGRRTEAFF
CDR3 DNA: TGTGCCAGCAGCTTAGCGGGTAGAAGGACTGAAGCTTTCTTT

J gene: TRBJ2-3
V gene: TRBV30
D gene: TRBD2
clone size: many
CDR3 protein: CARGGSGRAVDTQYF
CDR3 DNA: TGTGCCCGGGGAGGGAGCGGGAGGGCAGTAGATACGCAGTATTTT

J gene: TRBJ1-1
V gene: TRBV18
D gene: NA
clone size: NA
CDR3 protein: CASSPLVGFQNTEAFF
CDR3 DNA: TGTGCCAGCTCACCGCTCGTCGGGTTTCAGAACACTGAAGCTTTCTTT

J gene: TRBJ2-7
V gene: TRBV6-6
D gene: TRBD1
clone size: few
CDR3 protein: CASSYRDREYEQYF
CDR3 DNA: TGTGCCAGCAGTTATCGCGACAGGGAGTACGAGCAGTACTTC

J gene: TRBJ2-7
V gene: TRBV9
D gene: NA
clone size: NA
CDR3 protein: CASSVEGSPSYEQYF
CDR3 DNA: TGTGCCAGCAGCGTAGAGGGCTCGCCCTCCTACGAGCAGTACTTC

J gene: TRBJ1-5
V gene: TRBV30
D gene: NA
clone size: NA
CDR3 protein: CAWKRGYGNQPQHF
CDR3 DNA: TGTGCCTGGAAAAGGGGCTATGGCAATCAGCCCCAGCATTTT

J gene: TRBJ1-6
V gene: TRBV6-4
D gene: TRBD1
clone size: NA
CDR3 protein: CASSVTGEGSPLHF
CDR3 DNA: TGTGCCAGCAGTGTCACAGGGGAAGGTTCACCCCTCCACTTT

J gene: TRBJ2-3
V gene: TRBV5-1
D gene: TRBD2
clone size: NA
CDR3 protein: CASSFSGGTDTQYF
CDR3 DNA: TGCGCCAGCAGCTTTAGCGGGGGCACAGATACGCAGTATTTT

J gene: TRBJ2-7
V gene: TRBV11-2
D gene: NA
clone size: many
CDR3 protein: CASSLSQDISYEQYF
CDR3 DNA: TGTGCCAGCAGCCTCTCCCAGGACATATCCTACGAGCAGTACTTC

J gene: TRBJ1-5
V gene: TRBV30
D gene: NA
clone size: NA
CDR3 protein: CAWSGLPNQPQHF
CDR3 DNA: TGTGCCTGGAGTGGCCTACCAAATCAGCCCCAGCATTTT

J gene: TRBJ2-7
V gene: TRBV15
D gene: NA
clone size: few
CDR3 protein: CATSRDRGRAEQYF
CDR3 DNA: TGTGCCACCAGCAGAGATCGAGGGCGGGCCGAGCAGTACTTC

J gene: TRBJ2-3
V gene: TRBV21-1
D gene: NA
clone size: many
CDR3 protein: CASSKEGTGPDTQYF
CDR3 DNA: TGTGCCAGCAGCAAGGAGGGGACAGGCCCAGATACGCAGTATTTT

J gene: TRBJ2-7
V gene: TRBV15
D gene: TRBD2
clone size: NA
CDR3 protein: CATRLQGLAGEQYF
CDR3 DNA: TGTGCCACCAGACTCCAGGGACTAGCGGGGGAGCAGTACTTC

J gene: TRBJ2-5
V gene: TRBV27
D gene: NA
clone size: once
CDR3 protein: CAPQETQYF
CDR3 DNA: TGTGCCCCCCAAGAGACCCAGTACTTC

J gene: TRBJ1-5
V gene: TRBV10-2
D gene: NA
clone size: NA
CDR3 protein: CASSELGEGNQPQHF
CDR3 DNA: TGCGCCAGCAGTGAGCTGGGTGAGGGCAATCAGCCCCAGCATTTT

J gene: TRBJ2-3
V gene: TRBV6-4
D gene: NA
clone size: many
CDR3 protein: CASSASAASDTDTQYF
CDR3 DNA: TGTGCCAGCAGTGCCTCCGCGGCTAGCGATACAGATACGCAGTATTTT

J gene: TRBJ2-7
V gene: TRBV11-2
D gene: NA
clone size: NA
CDR3 protein: CASSLGGGYVGEQYF
CDR3 DNA: TGTGCCAGCAGCTTAGGGGGGGGCTATGTTGGCGAGCAGTACTTC

J gene: TRBJ2-5
V gene: TRBV11-2
D gene: NA
clone size: NA
CDR3 protein: CASSPSGMGETQYF
CDR3 DNA: TGTGCCAGCAGCCCCTCGGGGATGGGAGAGACCCAGTACTTC

J gene: TRBJ2-2
V gene: TRBV30
D gene: TRBD2
clone size: NA
CDR3 protein: CAWSEPERGATGELFF
CDR3 DNA: TGTGCCTGGAGCGAACCGGAGCGGGGGGCGACCGGGGAGCTGTTTTTT

J gene: TRBJ1-4
V gene: TRBV4-3
D gene: NA
clone size: NA
CDR3 protein: CASSQGVDGPNEKLFF
CDR3 DNA: TGCGCCAGCAGCCAAGGGGTGGACGGACCTAATGAAAAACTGTTTTTT

J gene: TRBJ2-1
V gene: TRBV6-6
D gene: NA
clone size: NA
CDR3 protein: CASSPRQSEQFF
CDR3 DNA: TGTGCCAGCAGTCCGCGACAGAGTGAGCAGTTCTTC

J gene: TRBJ2-5
V gene: TRBV10-3
D gene: TRBD2
clone size: NA
CDR3 protein: CAISDTSVQETQYF
CDR3 DNA: TGTGCCATCAGTGACACTAGCGTCCAAGAGACCCAGTACTTC